This TCR beta chain was found in a study of T cell repertoires in cytomegalovirus infection. Study details: Selection of CMV epitopes for the study included recently identified HLA-C-restricted and well-studied HLA-B-restricted ones. Matching HLA type, along with CMV infection, was indicated by public TCR beta signatures.

V dropped 6 bases and J dropped 3 bases, with 24 bases sitting between them. The CDR3 extends over 17 amino acids. TCRdb processed the reads anew with MiXCR; each CDR3 protein has one entry. The table has around 800,000 distinct CDR3 sequences, about 33% seen once. For this clonotype: Its antigen is not identified.

General observations from the study: Ex vivo, HLA-C-restricted CMV-specific TCR beta clonotypes prevailed over the rest of the response. The cumulative frequency of public TCR beta families identified carriers of CMV plus the relevant HLA.

The clonotype comes from a human donor in good health (CMV status not recorded). Some clones in this sample may be carry-over from other donors' samples. This rearrangement joins TRBV12-3 or TRBV12-4 to TRBJ2-7; the D gene could be TRBD1 or TRBD2 (5 bases each). The material was cultured CD8+ T cells from PBMCs, obtained from culture after CMV antigen stimulation. The CDR3 loop is CASRPNSSGGPNYEQYF. The CDR3 bases are TGTGCCAGCAGACCTAATAGTAGTGGGGGACCGAACTACGAGCAGTACTTC.